A selection of T cell receptor beta chains follows, all from one sample in a study of blood T cell repertoires in COVID-19. The assay was immunoSEQ multiplex PCR, and TCRdb's table has in-frame clones only and misses some. This sample has about 64,000 clones, with 70% to 90% found just once. Sequenced input: PBMCs or T cells enriched from blood (not recorded which). Receptor source: a woman in her 40s who had recovered from COVID-19. The conserved cysteine and the conserved F or W are not part of the CDR3 here. Clone sizes are given selectively: once, few, many, or a class where the clone is expanded.

TRBV7-9	.	TRBJ2-7	ASSDDKPLGEQY
TRBV18	.	TRBJ2-3	ASSPRWLAGDLSTDTQY
TRBV5-4	few	TRBJ1-3	ASSLGHLGNTIY
TRBV7-8	.	TRBJ2-1	ASSPPGIINEQF
TRBV7-9	few	TRBJ2-1	ASSLDRFKKTAYNEQF
TRBV10-3	.	TRBJ2-3	ASKTSGGSADTQY
TRBV9	.	TRBJ1-2	ASSGQDRGRDGYT
TRBV7-8	once	TRBJ2-1	ASSPRQGMNEQF
TRBV27	once	TRBJ1-6	ASTAGTPYNSPLH
TRBV12-3/TRBV12-4	.	TRBJ2-7	ASRTGYEQY
TRBV18	.	TRBJ1-2	ASSPDGQGAYGYT
TRBV24-1	few	TRBJ1-5	ATSDPPNQPQH
TRBV10-3	.	TRBJ2-7	AISGQGYEQY
TRBV19	.	TRBJ1-5	ASHRDREQPQH
TRBV11-3	.	TRBJ1-5	ASSLAGQPQH
TRBV2	few	TRBJ2-5	ASRTQGGTQETQY
TRBV12-3/TRBV12-4	.	TRBJ1-1	ASSPRGNTEAF
TRBV7-9	.	TRBJ1-1	ASSLAAGRGTEAF
TRBV18	.	TRBJ2-3	ASSHTDTQY
TRBV19	.	TRBJ1-5	ASSIETGSPSNQPQH
TRBV12-3/TRBV12-4	.	TRBJ2-1	ASSRSQGNEQF
TRBV5-4	.	TRBJ2-6	ASSPEALRANVLT
TRBV19	once	TRBJ1-1	ASSPGQGNTEAF
TRBV4-2	.	TRBJ2-3	ASSLFRLAGGPGEPLDTQY
TRBV15	.	TRBJ2-4	ATSSRLPGIQY
TRBV6-6	.	TRBJ1-2	ASRRNQPTGQRDGYT